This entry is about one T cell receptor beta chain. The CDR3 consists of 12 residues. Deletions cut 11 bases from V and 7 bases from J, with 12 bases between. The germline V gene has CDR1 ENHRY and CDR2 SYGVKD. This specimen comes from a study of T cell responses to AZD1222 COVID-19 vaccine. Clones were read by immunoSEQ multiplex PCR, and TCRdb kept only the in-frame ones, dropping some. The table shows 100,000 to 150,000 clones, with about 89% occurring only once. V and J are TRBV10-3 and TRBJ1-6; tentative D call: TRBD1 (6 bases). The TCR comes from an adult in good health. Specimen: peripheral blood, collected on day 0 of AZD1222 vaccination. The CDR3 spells CAAMTGNSPLHF. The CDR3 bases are TGTGCCGCCATGACAGGAAATTCACCCCTCCACTTT.